Each of the 23 T cell receptor beta chains below was sequenced from the same sample in a study of vaccination effects on CD4 cells after COVID-19. These receptors have no known antigen. An approximately 10-day culture period preceded the isolation of CD4+ T cells. Vaccination of participants consisted of two doses of either the BNT162b2 or mRNA-1273 vaccine. Produced via immunoSEQ multiplex PCR; TCRdb's table is partial and in-frame only. Altogether 45,000 to 65,000 clones are present, about four fifths being singletons, with the ten largest covering about 4.6%. Source: CD4+ T cells from PBMCs cultured without peptide, taken after COVID-19 vaccination. These receptors all come from a human donor who received a COVID-19 vaccine.

A word on this clone: Germline and junction disagree at one end, which may indicate a read error. The chain uses TRBV19 and TRBJ2-2; TRBD2 is a possible D gene (6 bases). Germline CDR1 reads LNHDA; CDR2 reads SQIVND (reference sequence). The CDR3 is 14 residues long. CDR3 region: CAISSGTPAGELFF. CDR3 in DNA: TGTGCCATTAGTAGCGGCACACCCGCCGGGGAGCTGTTTTTT.

This chain links TRBV30 with TRBJ1-1; the D is unclear. Germline V CDR1 and CDR2: GTSNPN, SVGIG (reference sequence). The V end lost 4 bases, the J end lost 0 bases, and 9 bases lay between the germline ends. The CDR3 length is 13 residues. CDR3 in amino acids: CAWKRNLNTEAFF. Written as DNA, the CDR3 is TGTGCCTGGAAACGAAATTTGAACACTGAAGCTTTCTTT.

This chain links TRBV5-1 with TRBJ2-3; TRBD2 aligns across 10 bases. Germline CDR1 reads SGHRS; CDR2 reads YFSETQ. After removal of 0 bases from V and 4 bases from J, the junction contained 5 bases not matched to a gene. The CDR3 loop spans 16 amino acids. The CDR3, as DNA: TGCGCCAGCAGCTTGGTACTAGCGGGATCTGCAGATACGCAGTATTTT. This translates into CASSLVLAGSADTQYF.

The chain links TRBV10-3 to TRBJ1-1; 7 positions match TRBD1. The junction had 14 bases not matched to a gene; V was cut back by 6 bases and J by 4 bases. The germline V gene has CDR1 ENHRY and CDR2 SYGVKD. The CDR3 has 16 residues. This CDR3 reads CAISQTETGEGTEAFF. The CDR3 DNA follows: TGTGCCATCAGCCAGACTGAAACAGGGGAGGGCACTGAAGCTTTCTTT.

V gene TRBV5-6 combines with J gene TRBJ2-3, with D uncertain. Germline V gene data show CDR1 as SGHDT and CDR2 as YYEEEE. V lost 0 bases and J 2 bases, leaving 7 bases between the germline ends. This CDR3 is built from 14 residues. As DNA, the CDR3 is TGTGCCAGCAGCTTGGGCAGGAACACAGATACGCAGTATTTT. The encoded protein is CASSLGRNTDTQYF.

The table lists this clone with a few counts. The chain combines TRBV25-1 with TRBJ1-4; TRBD1 aligns across 7 bases. The CDR3 has 15 amino acids. Germline CDR1 and CDR2: MGHDK and SYGVNS. J lost 7 bases, V lost 1 base, and 6 bases had no gene match. The CDR3 region is CASSELTGRSEKLFF. CDR3 DNA: TGTGCCAGCAGTGAATTGACAGGGAGAAGTGAAAAACTGTTTTTT.

V and J are TRBV3-1 (or the pseudogene TRBV3-2) and TRBJ2-4; D is possibly TRBD1 or TRBD2 (5 bases each). V lost 0 bases and J lost 0, with 6 bases in between. Germline CDR1 and CDR2: LGHDT and YNNKEL (reference sequence). The CDR3 totals 15 residues. The CDR3: CASSQEGVAKNIQYF. Here the CDR3 DNA reads TGTGCCAGCAGCCAAGAGGGGGTAGCCAAAAACATTCAGTACTTC.

The V gene is TRBV7-3, the J gene TRBJ1-5, with 9 bases aligning to TRBD1. This CDR3 has 15 amino acids. Losses at the gene ends were 4 bases for V and 1 base for J; bases not matched to a gene: 2. Germline V CDR1 and CDR2: SGHTA, FQGTGA. The CDR3 coding sequence is TGTGCCAGCAGCTCCGGGACAGGGAGCAATCAGCCCCAGCATTTT. Protein sequence: CASSSGTGSNQPQHF.

V gene TRBV29-1 combines with J gene TRBJ2-5; D perhaps matches TRBD1 (5 bases). This CDR3 is built from 12 residues. Per germline, CDR1 SQVTM and CDR2 ANQGSEA. V lost 3 bases to trimming and J lost 5 bases, with 10 bases between them. This CDR3 is CSVDPGYETQYF. The CDR3 bases are TGCAGCGTTGACCCAGGGTACGAGACCCAGTACTTC.

This chain links TRBV28 with TRBJ1-2; D may be TRBD1 (5 bases). V was trimmed by 7 bases and J by 6 bases, leaving 15 bases between them. The CDR3 consists of 13 residues. Germline CDR1 and CDR2: MDHEN and SYDVKM. CDR3: CASNLPGQHGYTF. The DNA of the CDR3 is TGTGCCAGCAACCTGCCAGGGCAACATGGCTACACCTTC.

The rearrangement joins TRBV28 to TRBJ1-5; TRBD1 is a possible D gene (6 bases). From germline, CDR1 is MDHEN and CDR2 SYDVKM. Trimming left V 7 bases short and J 6 bases short, with 16 bases between. The CDR3 extends over 14 amino acids. Here the CDR3 reads CASTSPGAAQPQHF. CDR3 nucleotides: TGTGCCAGCACGTCTCCAGGGGCGGCTCAGCCCCAGCATTTT.

This sequence joins TRBV9 and TRBJ2-2; D is undetermined. Between the trimmed V and J ends, which lost 6 bases and 5 bases, there was a span of 17 bases. The CDR3 loop spans 15 amino acids. The germline V gene has CDR1 SGDLS and CDR2 YYNGEE. The chain's CDR3 is CASTAPGSQTGELFF. CDR3 nucleotide sequence: TGTGCCAGCACCGCCCCGGGTAGTCAAACCGGGGAGCTGTTTTTT.

The rearrangement links TRBV2 to TRBJ2-1; maybe TRBD2 (6 bases). Trimming removed 5 bases from V and 9 bases from J, with 8 bases in between. Per germline, CDR1 SNHLY and CDR2 FYNNEI. CDR3 length: 11 amino acids. CDR3 in DNA: TGTGCCAGCAGTCTAGCGCTTGAGCAGTTCTTC. Its protein is CASSLALEQFF.

V usage is TRBV5-1 and J usage is TRBJ2-7, with TRBD1 as a possible D gene (6 bases). V lost 2 bases and J lost 2, with 14 bases in between. Germline CDR1 SGHRS, CDR2 YFSETQ. The CDR3 has 15 residues. The CDR3 bases are TGCGCCAGCAGCTTAGTGGGGGCAGGGGCCTACGAGCAGTACTTC. This gives the protein CASSLVGAGAYEQYF.

This chain connects TRBV7-2 to TRBJ1-4, with D maybe TRBD1 (6 bases). Germline V lookup: CDR1 SGHTA, CDR2 FQGNSA. The length of the CDR3 is 16 residues. The V end was cut by 5 bases, the J end by 2 bases, with 15 bases between. The CDR3 reads CASSARAGGTNEKLFF. DNA of the CDR3: TGTGCCAGCAGCGCAAGGGCTGGGGGCACTAATGAAAAACTGTTTTTT. The full variable domain, rest sourced from reference TRBV7-2 and TRBJ1-4, is GAGVSQSPSNKVTEKGKDVELRCDPISGHTALYWYRQSLGQGLEFLIYFQGNSAPDKSGLPSDRFSAERTGGSVSTLTIQRTQQEDSAVYLCASSARAGGTNEKLFFGSGTQLSVL.

The chain employs TRBV12-1 and TRBJ2-2; the D call TRBD1 from the table was never checked on the DNA. TRBV12-1 is noted as a pseudogene. CDR3 size: 15 residues. CDR3: CASSPDRGNTGELFF. In DNA form, the CDR3 reads TGTGCCAGCAGCCCGGACAGGGGGAACACCGGGGAGCTGTTTTTT.

V gene TRBV5-1 combines with J gene TRBJ1-3; no clear D gene. The CDR3 covers 16 residues. In germline, CDR1 is SGHRS, CDR2 YFSETQ. The V gene lost 1 base and the J gene lost 4 bases, with 15 bases spanning the gap. The DNA for the CDR3 is TGCGCCAGCAGCTTGTCCCCCCTGGATGGCGGAAACACCATATATTTT. It yields the protein CASSLSPLDGGNTIYF. Using reference TRBV5-1 and TRBJ1-3 for the parts outside the CDR3, the full variable domain is KAGVTQTPRYLIKTRGQQVTLSCSPISGHRSVSWYQQTPGQGLQFLFEYFSETQRNKGNFPGRFSGRQFSNSRSEMNVSTLELGDSALYLCASSLSPLDGGNTIYFGEGSWLTVV.

The V call is TRBV27, the J call TRBJ2-7, with TRBD1 matching 9 bases. J lost 2 bases, V lost 11 bases, and 19 bases had no gene match. This CDR3 has 17 residues. Germline CDR1 and CDR2: MNHEY and SMNVEV (reference sequence). The CDR3 here is CASKFKSYRGLPYEQYF. The CDR3 DNA reads as TGTGCCTCAAAGTTTAAATCGTACAGGGGGCTACCCTACGAGCAGTACTTC.

The chain combines TRBV19 with TRBJ1-1, with a possible D match to TRBD1 (5 bases). CDR1 is LNHDA, CDR2 SQIVND, per germline (reference sequence). The CDR3 is 13 amino acids. V gave up 6 bases and J gave up 3 bases, with 11 bases separating them. For the CDR3, the DNA is TGTGCCAGTAGCCCGACAGCGGACACTGAAGCTTTCTTT. This encodes CASSPTADTEAFF.

This rearrangement joins TRBV5-4 to TRBJ1-2; TRBD1 matches at 8 bases. This CDR3 is built from 12 residues. Germline V lookup: CDR1 SGHNT, CDR2 YYREEE (reference sequence). Trimming cost V 3 bases and J 8 bases; bases outside gene matches: 3. CDR3 protein: CASSSRGLGYTF. The CDR3 nucleotides read TGTGCCAGCAGCTCCAGGGGGCTCGGCTACACCTTC.

The J gene is TRBJ2-7, the V gene TRBV5-1; D is undetermined. This CDR3 region has 14 residues. Trimming shortened V by 1 base and J by 1 base, and 9 bases separated the two germline ends. Germline V gene data show CDR1 as SGHRS and CDR2 as YFSETQ. In DNA, the CDR3 is TGCGCCAGCAGCTTGTCGGGCAGTTCCTACGAGCAGTACTTC. Amino acids: CASSLSGSSYEQYF.

This clone was counted a few times. The gene calls are TRBV10-3 and TRBJ1-2; D possibly corresponds to TRBD1 (5 bases). The CDR3 totals 12 residues. V was trimmed by 2 bases and J by 7 bases, leaving 8 bases between them. The germline CDR1 and CDR2 sequences are ENHRY and SYGVKD. The CDR3 loop is CAISEGRVGYTF. CDR3 nucleotides: TGTGCCATCAGTGAGGGCAGGGTTGGCTACACCTTC.

The chain joins TRBV3-1 (or the pseudogene TRBV3-2) to TRBJ1-1; D remains ambiguous. Germline CDR1 is LGHDT and CDR2 is YNNKEL (reference sequence). This CDR3 spans 12 amino acids. V was trimmed by 3 bases and J by 2 bases, leaving 4 bases between them. CDR3 sequence: CASSHLNTEAFF. CDR3 bases: TGTGCCAGCAGCCACCTAAACACTGAAGCTTTCTTT.